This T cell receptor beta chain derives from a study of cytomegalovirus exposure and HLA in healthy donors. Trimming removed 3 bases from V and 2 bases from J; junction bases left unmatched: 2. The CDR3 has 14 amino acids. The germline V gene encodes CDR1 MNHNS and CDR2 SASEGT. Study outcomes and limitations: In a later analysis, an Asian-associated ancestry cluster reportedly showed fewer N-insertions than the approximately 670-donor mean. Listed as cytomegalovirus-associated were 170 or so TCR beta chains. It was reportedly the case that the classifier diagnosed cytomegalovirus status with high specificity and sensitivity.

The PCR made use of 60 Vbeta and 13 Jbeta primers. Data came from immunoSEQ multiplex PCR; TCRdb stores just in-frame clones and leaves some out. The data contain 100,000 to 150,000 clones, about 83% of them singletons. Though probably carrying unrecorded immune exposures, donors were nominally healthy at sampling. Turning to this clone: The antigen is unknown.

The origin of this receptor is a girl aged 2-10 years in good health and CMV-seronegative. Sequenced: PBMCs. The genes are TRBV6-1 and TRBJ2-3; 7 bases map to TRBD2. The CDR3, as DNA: TGTGCCAGCAGTGAGGGACTAAACACAGATACGCAGTATTTT. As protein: CASSEGLNTDTQYF.